This T cell receptor beta chain was identified in a study of T-cell memory formation after mild COVID-19. Study-level information: In these data, TCR clusters were largely donor specific.

TCRdb re-called the 5' RACE reads through MiXCR, storing one row per CDR3 protein. The table shows 400,000 or so distinct CDR3 sequences, with roughly 20% occurring only once. Study conclusions and caveats: Day 15 to 85 contractors were CD4/CD8 balanced; later expanders leaned CD4+. The study detected some responding clones in pre-infection memory, suggesting cross-reactive memory joined. Of the contracting clones, CD4+ ones lay mainly in CM and EM, and CD8+ ones in EMRA.

Germline lookup yields CDR1 SNHLY and CDR2 FYNNEI. V lost 3 bases to trimming and J lost 0 bases, with 15 bases between them. The CDR3 covers 17 residues. Of note for this clonotype: No antigen is known for it.

The source of this sequence is an adult woman who had mild COVID-19 (a few samples of this study predate the infection). Cell type and time point are not known. The chain is built from TRBV2 and TRBJ2-4; no clear D gene. The sample comprised PBMCs or a T cell subset sorted from them (not recorded which). The CDR3 bases are TGTGCCAGCAGTGACAGGCTATACGTAATAGCCAAAAACATTCAGTACTTC. This sequence encodes CASSDRLYVIAKNIQYF.